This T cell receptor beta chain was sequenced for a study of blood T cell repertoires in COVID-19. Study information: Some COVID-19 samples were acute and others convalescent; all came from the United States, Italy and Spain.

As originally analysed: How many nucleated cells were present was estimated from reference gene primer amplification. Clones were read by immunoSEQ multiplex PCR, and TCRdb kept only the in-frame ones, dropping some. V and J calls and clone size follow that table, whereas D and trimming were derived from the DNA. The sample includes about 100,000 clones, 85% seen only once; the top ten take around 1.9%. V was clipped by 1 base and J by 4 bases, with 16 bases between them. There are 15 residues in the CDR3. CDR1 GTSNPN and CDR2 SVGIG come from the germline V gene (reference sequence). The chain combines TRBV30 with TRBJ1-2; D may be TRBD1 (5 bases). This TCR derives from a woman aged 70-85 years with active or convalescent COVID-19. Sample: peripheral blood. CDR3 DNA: TGTGCCTGGAGTGCGGACATCAAGGGCGGCTATGGCTACACCTTC. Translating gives CAWSADIKGGYGYTF.